Listed below are T cell receptor beta chains from one sample, sequenced in a study of T cell responses to AZD1222 COVID-19 vaccine. The table came from immunoSEQ multiplex PCR; TCRdb's copy has only in-frame clones and leaves some out. The data contain 150,000 or so clones, 91% of them seen just once; the ten biggest clones take up about 4%. Sequenced here: peripheral blood, sampled 28 days after the second AZD1222 dose. Receptors were obtained from an adult who received the AZD1222 COVID-19 vaccine. The CDR3 runs from the conserved cysteine through the conserved F or W. Each record gives: J gene, clone size, V gene, D gene, CDR3 protein, CDR3 DNA. The D gene is left open where the match is weak. A clone size is listed for some rows: how often the clone was seen (once, few, many), or a class if it is expanded.

J: TRBJ2-1
size: NA
V: TRBV14
D: NA
CDR3: CASSQVRGNEQFF
DNA: TGTGCCAGCAGCCAAGTCAGGGGCAATGAGCAGTTCTTC

J: TRBJ1-2
size: NA
V: TRBV30
D: TRBD1
CDR3: CAWSSLTGEGYTF
DNA: TGTGCCTGGAGTTCTCTCACAGGGGAGGGCTACACCTTC

J: TRBJ2-1
size: NA
V: TRBV5-1
D: NA
CDR3: CASSGGRGAPRGYNEQFF
DNA: TGCGCCAGCAGCGGTGGACGGGGGGCCCCGCGGGGGTACAATGAGCAGTTCTTC

J: TRBJ1-2
size: NA
V: TRBV12-3/TRBV12-4
D: NA
CDR3: CASSLGHSYGYTF
DNA: TGTGCCAGCAGTTTAGGGCACAGCTATGGCTACACCTTC

J: TRBJ2-7
size: NA
V: TRBV12-2
D: NA
CDR3: CASRLAPRAGGPIIEQYF
DNA: TGTGCAAGTCGCTTAGCACCGAGAGCGGGAGGGCCGATAATCGAGCAGTACTTC

J: TRBJ2-7
size: few
V: TRBV5-1
D: TRBD2
CDR3: CASSPEGGFPYEQYF
DNA: TGCGCCAGCAGCCCTGAGGGAGGGTTTCCCTACGAGCAGTACTTC

J: TRBJ2-4
size: NA
V: TRBV29-1
D: NA
CDR3: CSVAGERGLFLAKNIQYF
DNA: TGCAGCGTGGCCGGCGAACGAGGGCTTTTCTTAGCCAAAAACATTCAGTACTTC

J: TRBJ1-2
size: once
V: TRBV6-1
D: NA
CDR3: CASSETPGIGLLGYTF
DNA: TGTGCCAGCAGTGAAACCCCCGGGATCGGGCTCCTCGGCTACACCTTC

J: TRBJ2-4
size: NA
V: TRBV11-2
D: TRBD2
CDR3: CASSVRGLSGTKNIQYF
DNA: TGTGCCAGCAGCGTACGGGGCCTTAGCGGGACTAAAAACATTCAGTACTTC

J: TRBJ1-2
size: NA
V: TRBV10-3
D: TRBD1
CDR3: CAISESPGQASNYGYTF
DNA: TGTGCCATCAGTGAGTCGCCGGGACAGGCCTCTAACTATGGCTACACCTTC

J: TRBJ1-4
size: NA
V: TRBV4-1
D: NA
CDR3: CASSQDLLRINEKLFF
DNA: TGCGCCAGCAGCCAAGACTTGCTTCGGATTAATGAAAAACTGTTTTTT

J: TRBJ2-7
size: NA
V: TRBV27
D: NA
CDR3: CASCPNRDRTREQYF
DNA: TGTGCCAGCTGCCCAAACCGGGACAGGACTAGGGAGCAGTACTTC